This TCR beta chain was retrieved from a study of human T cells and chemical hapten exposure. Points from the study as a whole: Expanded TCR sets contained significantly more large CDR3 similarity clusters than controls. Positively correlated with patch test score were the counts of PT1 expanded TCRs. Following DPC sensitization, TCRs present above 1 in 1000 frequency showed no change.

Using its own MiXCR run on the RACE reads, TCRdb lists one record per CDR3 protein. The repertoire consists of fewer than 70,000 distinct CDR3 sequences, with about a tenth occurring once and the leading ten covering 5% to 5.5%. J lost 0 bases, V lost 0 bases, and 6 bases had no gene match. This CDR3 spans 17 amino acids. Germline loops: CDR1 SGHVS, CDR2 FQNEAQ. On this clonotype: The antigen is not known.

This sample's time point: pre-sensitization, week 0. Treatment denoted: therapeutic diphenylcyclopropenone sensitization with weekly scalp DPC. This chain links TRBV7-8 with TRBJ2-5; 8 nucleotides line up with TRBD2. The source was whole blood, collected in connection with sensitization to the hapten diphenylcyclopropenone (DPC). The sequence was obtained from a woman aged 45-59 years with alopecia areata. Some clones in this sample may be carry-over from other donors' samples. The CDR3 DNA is TGTGCCAGCAGCTTAGCTGGCGGGAGGCAGTACCAAGAGACCCAGTACTTC. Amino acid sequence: CASSLAGGRQYQETQYF.